The present TCR beta chain was sequenced within a study of T cell responses to AZD1222 COVID-19 vaccine. The assay was immunoSEQ multiplex PCR, and TCRdb's table has in-frame clones only and misses some. Seen here are 65,000 to 95,000 clones, approximately 85% observed once, and the top ten hold about 9.4%. This sequence originates from an adult who received the AZD1222 COVID-19 vaccine. This specimen consisted of peripheral blood, obtained 28 days after the second AZD1222 dose.

In DNA form, the CDR3 reads TGTGCCAGCAGCTTAGATTCAGGAGTCGGAAAACTGTTTTTT. Its protein is CASSLDSGVGKLFF. The chain uses TRBV11-2 and TRBJ1-4, with D unresolved. V lost 0 bases to trimming and J lost 10 bases, with 12 bases between them. Germline V gene sequence: CDR1 SGHAT, CDR2 FQNNGV. The CDR3 loop spans 14 amino acids.